This T cell receptor beta chain was profiled in a study of metastatic and nonmetastatic thyroid tumors. CDR3 length: 12 amino acids. Germline values: CDR1 SEHNR, CDR2 FQNEAQ (reference sequence). Trimming shortened V by 5 bases and J by 3 bases, and 5 bases separated the two germline ends. This clone was counted at least ten times. This CDR3 is also generated by other DNA sequences in the sample. Original processing notes: What underpinned the distant-metastasis classifier for papillary thyroid cancer was the set of CDR3 differences across clinicopathological groups. Using MiXCR, TCRdb re-called clones from the PCR reads. These V and J calls rely on TCRdb rather than the paper's analysis. Here the sample spans some 39,000 clones, roughly 16% being singletons. All patients were untreated before thyroid surgery.

V is TRBV7-9 and J is TRBJ1-3, with no clear D. The specimen was blood. The source of this sequence is a female donor with papillary thyroid cancer or a benign thyroid nodule (not recorded which). Some clones in this sample may be carry-over from other donors' samples. This CDR3 is CASSISGNTIYF. The DNA for the CDR3 is TGTGCCAGCAGCATCAGTGGAAACACCATATATTTT.